The clone carrying this T cell receptor beta chain was observed many times. What it recognizes is unknown. TCRdb redid the calling of the 5' RACE reads with MiXCR, one entry per CDR3 protein. The data show 200,000 to 300,000 distinct CDR3 sequences, about an eighth seen once. This sample is part of a study of T cells after yellow fever vaccination. Study-wide background: Fractions of limited cellularity were prepared by means of SMART-Seq v4 Ultra Low Input. Findings and limits, study-wide: Clones from primary vaccination mostly reappeared after the booster (less than 98% CD4, about 85% CD8).

The CDR3 contains 14 residues. V was cut by 3 bases and J by 8 bases, with 17 bases left in between. From germline, CDR1 is DFQATT and CDR2 SNEGSKA (reference sequence). This chain links TRBV20-1 with TRBJ2-1, with D possibly matching TRBD2 (6 bases). This receptor was identified in a man aged 30 to 39 who received the YFV17D yellow fever vaccine. Sequenced here: CD4+ T cells sorted from PBMCs, sampled 45 days after the yellow fever booster vaccination. This CDR3 is CSASPNSGGYEQFF. Here the CDR3 DNA reads TGCAGTGCTAGTCCCAATAGCGGCGGGTATGAGCAGTTCTTC.